These 20 T cell receptor beta chains originate from one sample sequenced in a study of long-term antiretroviral therapy in people with HIV. Run at survey level, the immunoSEQ assay was version v3.0. The assay was immunoSEQ multiplex PCR, and TCRdb's table has in-frame clones only and misses some. The table has 16,000 or so clones, roughly 84% seen once. The specimen comprised unsorted PBMCs, sampled 0.5 years after starting antiretroviral therapy. The receptors were gathered from a woman aged 40 to 50 with HIV.

This clone was seen a single time. J is TRBJ2-7 and V is TRBV28; 8 nucleotides line up with TRBD1. CDR3 size: 13 residues. From germline, CDR1 is MDHEN and CDR2 SYDVKM. With 6 bases clipped from V and 2 bases from J, the junction kept 3 bases outside the gene matches. CDR3 sequence: CASSVQGAYEQYF. DNA for the CDR3: TGTGCCAGCAGCGTACAGGGGGCCTACGAGCAGTACTTC. Variable domain in full (rest from reference TRBV28 and TRBJ2-7): DVKVTQSSRYLVKRTGEKVFLECVQDMDHENMFWYRQDPGLGLRLIYFSYDVKMKEKGDIPEGYSVSREKKERFSLILESASTNQTSMYLCASSVQGAYEQYFGPGTRLTVT.

The chain has TRBV7-2 and TRBJ2-7; TRBD1 matches at 8 bases. Germline lookup yields CDR1 SGHTA and CDR2 FQGNSA. The CDR3 has 15 amino acids. The V and J ends lost 4 bases and 1 base, in that order; junction bases with no gene match: 6. The DNA of the CDR3 is TGTGCCAGCAGCTATTCCGGGACAGGATCCTACGAGCAGTACTTC. Protein product: CASSYSGTGSYEQYF.

This chain joins TRBV29-1 and TRBJ2-5; TRBD2 matches 11 bases. The CDR3 totals 15 residues. The junction had 5 bases not matched to a gene; V was cut back by 3 bases and J by 2 bases. Germline CDR1 and CDR2: SQVTM and ANQGSEA. The CDR3 region has the DNA TGCAGCGTTGATCCCACTAGCGGGAGACAAGAGACCCAGTACTTC. This gives the protein CSVDPTSGRQETQYF.

The rearrangement joins TRBV7-2 to TRBJ2-2; D uncertain. The CDR3 is 12 residues long. Germline V CDR1 and CDR2: SGHTA, FQGNSA. Trimming left V 4 bases short and J 3 bases short, with 3 bases between. DNA for the CDR3: TGTGCCAGCAGCTATTACACCGGGGAGCTGTTTTTT. Its translation is CASSYYTGELFF.

This chain joins TRBV27 and TRBJ2-1; 15 positions agree with TRBD2. J gave up 9 bases and V 5 bases, and 8 bases lay outside the gene matches. Germline V lookup: CDR1 MNHEY, CDR2 SMNVEV (reference sequence). This CDR3 has 16 amino acids. The CDR3 loop reads CASSPWTSGRALEQFF. CDR3 bases: TGTGCCAGCAGTCCTTGGACTAGCGGGAGGGCCCTTGAGCAGTTCTTC.

The chain combines TRBV6-4 with TRBJ1-2; 9 bases match TRBD1. CDR1 and CDR2 (germline): MRHNA, SNTAGT. J gave up 1 base and V 6 bases, and 9 bases lay outside the gene matches. This CDR3 contains 16 residues. The CDR3 sequence: CASSPGTGKDNYGYTF. CDR3 coding DNA: TGTGCCAGCAGCCCCGGGACAGGGAAGGATAACTATGGCTACACCTTC.

The CDR3 DNA is TGTGCCAGCAGCTTAGCGTACCGGACTCGGGTGTCCAATGAGCAGTTCTTC. It is translated as CASSLAYRTRVSNEQFF. The chain links TRBV7-9 to TRBJ2-1; a possible D gene is TRBD2 (5 bases). The CDR3 is made up of 17 amino acids. The V end was cut by 0 bases, the J end by 6 bases, with 18 bases between. Germline V gene data show CDR1 as SEHNR and CDR2 as FQNEAQ (reference sequence).

The chain joins TRBV7-8 to TRBJ1-5; 7 bases map to TRBD1. Germline assignment: CDR1 SGHVS and CDR2 FQNEAQ. The CDR3 totals 16 residues. Trimming cost V 6 bases and J 5 bases; bases outside gene matches: 13. Here the CDR3 reads CASSNTGVGGDQPQHF. CDR3 DNA sequence: TGTGCCAGCAGTAACACAGGGGTTGGCGGGGATCAGCCCCAGCATTTT. Supplemented by reference TRBV7-8 and TRBJ1-5, the full variable domain reads GAGVSQSPRYKVAKRGQDVALRCDPISGHVSLFWYQQALGQGPEFLTYFQNEAQLDKSGLPSDRFFAERPEGSVSTLKIQRTQQEDSAVYLCASSNTGVGGDQPQHFGDGTRLSIL.

This chain joins TRBV19 and TRBJ1-2; D gene unclear. The CDR3 covers 16 residues. Germline V gene sequence: CDR1 LNHDA, CDR2 SQIVND (reference sequence). With 4 bases removed from V and 2 bases from J, the gap between germline ends came to 17 bases. CDR3 DNA: TGTGCCAGTAGTACCCCTCCGACAAGGATAAACTATGGCTACACCTTC. Its translation: CASSTPPTRINYGYTF.

The chain combines TRBV28 with TRBJ2-7; tentatively, D is TRBD2 (5 bases). The CDR3 is made up of 16 amino acids. Germline CDR1 is MDHEN and CDR2 is SYDVKM. V lost 1 base and J lost 0, with 13 bases in between. This chain's CDR3 is CASSLSGGLASYEQYF. In nucleotides, the CDR3 is TGTGCCAGCAGTTTATCCGGCGGGCTGGCCTCCTACGAGCAGTACTTC.

The chain couples TRBV5-1 to TRBJ1-2; D gene ambiguous. Trimming removed 7 bases from V and 6 bases from J, with 19 bases in between. From germline, CDR1 is SGHRS and CDR2 YFSETQ. The CDR3 extends over 14 amino acids. CDR3: CASSNEGRENGYTF. The CDR3 nucleotides are TGCGCCAGCTCTAACGAGGGCAGAGAAAATGGCTACACCTTC.

The V and J genes are TRBV6-4 and TRBJ1-2; 9 bases map to TRBD1. The length of the CDR3 is 13 residues. CDR1 MRHNA and CDR2 SNTAGT come from the germline V gene. V was clipped by 6 bases and J by 7 bases; unmatched bases: 6. CDR3 sequence reads: CASSRTGDPGYTF. The CDR3 coding sequence is TGTGCCAGCAGCCGGACAGGGGACCCTGGCTACACCTTC.

This chain joins TRBV5-1 and TRBJ2-1, with no clear D. Germline CDR1 SGHRS, CDR2 YFSETQ. Trimming shortened V by 4 bases and J by 7 bases, and 15 bases separated the two germline ends. The CDR3 is 14 residues long. The chain's CDR3 is CASSPLTVGNEQFF. DNA for the CDR3: TGCGCCAGCAGCCCTTTGACCGTGGGTAATGAGCAGTTCTTC. The full variable domain, in which reference TRBV5-1 and TRBJ2-1 provide the parts outside the CDR3, is KAGVTQTPRYLIKTRGQQVTLSCSPISGHRSVSWYQQTPGQGLQFLFEYFSETQRNKGNFPGRFSGRQFSNSRSEMNVSTLELGDSALYLCASSPLTVGNEQFFGPGTRLTVL.

J is TRBJ2-1 and V is TRBV5-4; TRBD2 agrees at 7 bases. V lost 6 bases and J lost 3; bases outside the gene matches: 9. The CDR3 extends over 15 amino acids. The germline gives CDR1 SGHNT, CDR2 YYREEE (reference sequence). The CDR3 is CASTEEASGYNEQFF. The CDR3 DNA is TGTGCCAGCACCGAGGAGGCTAGCGGCTACAATGAGCAGTTCTTC.

This clone was recorded once. The chain has TRBV30 and TRBJ1-5; D unresolved. Germline V gene sequence: CDR1 GTSNPN, CDR2 SVGIG (reference sequence). V lost 0 bases to trimming and J lost 0 bases, with 30 bases between them. There are 22 residues in the CDR3. DNA of the CDR3: TGTGCCTGGAGTGTAGAAAGTACAGTTTGTTTGAACGGGATTTATAGCAATCAGCCCCAGCATTTT. Amino acid sequence: CAWSVESTVCLNGIYSNQPQHF.

A few counts support this clone. The chain combines TRBV7-9 with TRBJ2-2; 10 nucleotides match TRBD1. CDR3 length: 16 amino acids. CDR1 and CDR2 (germline): SEHNR, FQNEAQ (reference sequence). V trimming: 4 bases; J trimming: 4 bases; junction bases outside the gene matches: 6. The CDR3 is CASSSTGTGVTGELFF. The DNA for the CDR3 is TGTGCCAGCAGCTCGACCGGGACAGGGGTCACCGGGGAGCTGTTTTTT.

The chain uses TRBV7-6 and TRBJ2-3, with D unclear. Trimming removed 3 bases at V and 0 bases at J, with 1 base between. This CDR3 has 12 residues. Germline loops: CDR1 SGHVS, CDR2 FNYEAQ. The CDR3 spells CASSFSTDTQYF. In DNA, the CDR3 is TGTGCCAGCAGCTTTAGCACAGATACGCAGTATTTT.

The gene calls are TRBV6-1 and TRBJ2-1; D uncertain. V lost 8 bases, J lost 0 bases, and 8 bases lay in between. Germline V gene sequence: CDR1 MNHNS, CDR2 SASEGT. The CDR3 is 13 amino acids. The CDR3, as DNA: TGTGCCAGCGGCTACAGCTCCTACAATGAGCAGTTCTTC. Its translation: CASGYSSYNEQFF.

The V gene is TRBV6-6, the J gene TRBJ2-7, with D tentatively TRBD2 (6 bases). CDR1 is MNHNY, CDR2 SVGAGI, per germline (reference sequence). There are 16 residues in the CDR3. Trimming stripped 5 bases from V and 3 bases from J, with 20 bases between. The CDR3 protein is CASSTPAGPGLYEQYF. As DNA, the CDR3 is TGTGCCAGCAGTACCCCCGCGGGGCCAGGGCTCTACGAGCAGTACTTC.

The rearrangement links TRBV28 to TRBJ2-7; 9 nucleotides match TRBD2. CDR1 MDHEN and CDR2 SYDVKM come from the germline V gene. Trimming took 8 bases from V and 4 from J; bases not matched to a gene: 9. This CDR3 contains 14 residues. The CDR3: CASYRSGSEYEQYF. The CDR3 coding sequence is TGTGCCAGCTATCGTAGCGGGAGTGAATACGAGCAGTACTTC.